This TCR beta chain was recorded in a study of CD8 T cells in Susac syndrome. This clonotype was picked up one time. Trimming shortened V by 8 bases and J by 7 bases, and 8 bases separated the two germline ends. In germline, CDR1 is WSHSY, CDR2 SAAADI. The CDR3 contains 11 residues. Reverse transcription of about 0.5 to 1 ug RNA used random hexamers. TCRdb reprocessed the immunoSEQ multiplex PCR reads with MiXCR, giving one entry per CDR3 protein. The sample lists around 50,000 distinct CDR3 sequences, nearly 95% occurring once. The TCR was taken from a human donor in good health. The genes are TRBV10-2 and TRBJ2-2; no clear D gene. The material sequenced was CD8+ T cells from PBMCs. In DNA, the CDR3 is TGCGCCAGCTTAGATGGCGGGGAGCTGTTTTTT. Translation gives CASLDGGELFF.